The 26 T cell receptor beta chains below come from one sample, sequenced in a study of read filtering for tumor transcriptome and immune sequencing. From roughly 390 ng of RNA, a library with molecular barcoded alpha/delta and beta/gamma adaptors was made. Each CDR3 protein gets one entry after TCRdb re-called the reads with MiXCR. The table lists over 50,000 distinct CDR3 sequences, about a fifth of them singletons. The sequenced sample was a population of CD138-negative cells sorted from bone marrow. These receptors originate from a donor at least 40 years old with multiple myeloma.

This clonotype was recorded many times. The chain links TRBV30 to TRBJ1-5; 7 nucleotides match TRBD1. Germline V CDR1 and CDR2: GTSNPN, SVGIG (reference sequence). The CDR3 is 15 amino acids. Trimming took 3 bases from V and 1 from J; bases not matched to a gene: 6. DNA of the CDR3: TGTGCCTGGAGGGAAATGGACAGGAGCAATCAGCCCCAGCATTTT. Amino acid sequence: CAWREMDRSNQPQHF.

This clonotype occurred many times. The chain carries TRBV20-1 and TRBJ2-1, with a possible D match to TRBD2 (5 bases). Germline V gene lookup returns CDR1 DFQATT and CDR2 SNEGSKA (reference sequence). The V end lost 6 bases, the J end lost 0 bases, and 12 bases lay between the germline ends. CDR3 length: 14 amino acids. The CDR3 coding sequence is TGCAGTGCGGAGCGAGCGGTCTCCTACAATGAGCAGTTCTTC. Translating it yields CSAERAVSYNEQFF.

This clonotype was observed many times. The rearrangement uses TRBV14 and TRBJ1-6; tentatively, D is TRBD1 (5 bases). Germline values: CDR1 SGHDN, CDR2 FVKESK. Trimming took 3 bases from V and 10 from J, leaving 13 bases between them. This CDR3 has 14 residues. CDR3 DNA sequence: TGTGCCAGCAGCCACCGGGGGTGGCAATCACCCCTCCACTTT. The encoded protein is CASSHRGWQSPLHF.

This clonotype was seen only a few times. CDR3 nucleotides: TGTGCCACCAGCAGAGGCCTAGGAGCGGGCGGGGAGCTGTTTTTT. This encodes CATSRGLGAGGELFF. This chain uses TRBV15 with TRBJ2-2; D is perhaps TRBD2 (6 bases). The germline CDR1 and CDR2 sequences are LNHNV and YYDKDF (reference sequence). Trimming took off 1 base at V and 7 bases at J, with 13 bases between the two ends. This CDR3 has 15 residues.

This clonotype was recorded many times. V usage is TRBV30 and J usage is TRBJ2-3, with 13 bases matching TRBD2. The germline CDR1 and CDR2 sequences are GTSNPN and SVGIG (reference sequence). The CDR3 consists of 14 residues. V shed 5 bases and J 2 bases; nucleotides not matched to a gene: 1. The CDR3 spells CAWGLAGATDTQYF. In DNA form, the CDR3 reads TGTGCCTGGGGACTAGCGGGAGCCACAGATACGCAGTATTTT.

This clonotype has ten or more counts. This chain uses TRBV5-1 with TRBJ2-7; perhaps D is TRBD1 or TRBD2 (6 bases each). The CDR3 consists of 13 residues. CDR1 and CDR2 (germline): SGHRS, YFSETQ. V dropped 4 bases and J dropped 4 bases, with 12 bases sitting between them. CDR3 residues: CASSVGGGYEQYF. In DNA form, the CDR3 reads TGCGCCAGCAGCGTAGGGGGAGGATACGAGCAGTACTTC.

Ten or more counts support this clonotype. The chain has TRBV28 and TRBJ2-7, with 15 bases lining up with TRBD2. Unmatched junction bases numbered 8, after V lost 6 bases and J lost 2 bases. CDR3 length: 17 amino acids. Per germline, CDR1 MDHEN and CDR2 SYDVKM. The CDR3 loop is CASSRTSGRARAYEQYF. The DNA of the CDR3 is TGTGCCAGCAGCCGGACTAGCGGGAGGGCCAGGGCCTACGAGCAGTACTTC.

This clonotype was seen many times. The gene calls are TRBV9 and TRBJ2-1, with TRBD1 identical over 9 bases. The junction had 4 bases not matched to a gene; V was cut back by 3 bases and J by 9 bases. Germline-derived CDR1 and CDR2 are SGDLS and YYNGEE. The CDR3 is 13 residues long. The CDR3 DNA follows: TGTGCCAGCAGCGCGCTGACAGGGGGTGAGCAGTTCTTC. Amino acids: CASSALTGGEQFF.

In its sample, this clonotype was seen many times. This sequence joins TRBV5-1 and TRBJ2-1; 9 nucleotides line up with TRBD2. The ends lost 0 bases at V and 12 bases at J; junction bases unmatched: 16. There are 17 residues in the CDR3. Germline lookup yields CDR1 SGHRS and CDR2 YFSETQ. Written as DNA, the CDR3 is TGCGCCAGCAGCTTGGGCAATAGCGGGGGCGGATACGGAGGGCAGTTCTTC. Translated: CASSLGNSGGGYGGQFF. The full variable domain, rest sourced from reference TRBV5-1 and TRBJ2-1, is KAGVTQTPRYLIKTRGQQVTLSCSPISGHRSVSWYQQTPGQGLQFLFEYFSETQRNKGNFPGRFSGRQFSNSRSEMNVSTLELGDSALYLCASSLGNSGGGYGGQFFGPGTRLTVL.

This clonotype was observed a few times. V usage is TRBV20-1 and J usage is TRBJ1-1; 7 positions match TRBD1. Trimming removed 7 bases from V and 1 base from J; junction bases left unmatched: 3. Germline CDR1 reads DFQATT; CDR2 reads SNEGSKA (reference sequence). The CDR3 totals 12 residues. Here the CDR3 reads CSGDSPNTEAFF. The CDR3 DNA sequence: TGCAGTGGGGACAGCCCGAACACTGAAGCTTTCTTT.

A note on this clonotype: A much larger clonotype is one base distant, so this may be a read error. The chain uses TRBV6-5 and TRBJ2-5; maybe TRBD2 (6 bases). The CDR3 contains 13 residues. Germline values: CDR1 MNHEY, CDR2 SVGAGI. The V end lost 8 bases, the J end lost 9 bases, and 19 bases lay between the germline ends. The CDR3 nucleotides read TGTGCCAGCTCGACTGTGGGAGGAGGGGCCCAGTACTTC. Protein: CASSTVGGGAQYF.

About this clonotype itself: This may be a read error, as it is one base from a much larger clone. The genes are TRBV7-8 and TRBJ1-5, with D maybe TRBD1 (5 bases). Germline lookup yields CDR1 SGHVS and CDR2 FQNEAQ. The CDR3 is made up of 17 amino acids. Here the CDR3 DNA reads TGTGCCAGCAACTTAGCGAGTACGAGGGGCCGGGGTCAGCCCCAGCATTTT. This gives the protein CASNLASTRGRGQPQHF. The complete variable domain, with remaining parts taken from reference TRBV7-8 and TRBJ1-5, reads GAGVSQSPRYKVAKRGQDVALRCDPISGHVSLFWYQQALGQGPEFLTYFQNEAQLDKSGLPSDRFFAERPEGSVSTLKIQRTQQEDSAVYLCASNLASTRGRGQPQHFGDGTRLSIL.

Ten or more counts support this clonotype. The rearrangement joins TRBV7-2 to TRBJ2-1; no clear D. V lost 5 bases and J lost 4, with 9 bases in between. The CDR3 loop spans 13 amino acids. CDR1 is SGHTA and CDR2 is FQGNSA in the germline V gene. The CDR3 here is CASSTQSYNEQFF. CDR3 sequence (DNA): TGTGCCAGCAGCACCCAATCATACAATGAGCAGTTCTTC.

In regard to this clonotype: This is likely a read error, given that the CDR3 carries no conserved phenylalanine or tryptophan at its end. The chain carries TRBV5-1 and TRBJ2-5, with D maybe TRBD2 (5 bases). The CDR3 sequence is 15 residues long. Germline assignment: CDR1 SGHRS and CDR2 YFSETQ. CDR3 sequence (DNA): TGCGCCAGCAGATTGGGGAGCAGCCTCCAAGAGACCCAGTACTAC. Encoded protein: CASRLGSSLQETQYY.

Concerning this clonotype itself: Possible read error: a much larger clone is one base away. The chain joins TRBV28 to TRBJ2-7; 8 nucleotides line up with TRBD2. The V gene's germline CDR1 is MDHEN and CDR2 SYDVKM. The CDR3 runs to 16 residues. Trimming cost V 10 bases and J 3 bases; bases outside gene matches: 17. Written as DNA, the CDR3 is TGTGCCACCTCGGGGGGGGATAGTAGGACATTCTACGAGCAGTACTTC. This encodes CATSGGDSRTFYEQYF.

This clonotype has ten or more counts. The CDR3 nucleotides read TGTGCCAGCAGCTTGGCCGTCGACAGGTTGTACGAGCAGTACTTC. The encoded protein is CASSLAVDRLYEQYF. The chain uses TRBV5-5 and TRBJ2-7, with D possibly being TRBD1 (6 bases). There are 15 residues in the CDR3. Trimming cost V 0 bases and J 4 bases, with 14 bases left between them. CDR1 is SGHKS, CDR2 YYEKEE, per germline (reference sequence).

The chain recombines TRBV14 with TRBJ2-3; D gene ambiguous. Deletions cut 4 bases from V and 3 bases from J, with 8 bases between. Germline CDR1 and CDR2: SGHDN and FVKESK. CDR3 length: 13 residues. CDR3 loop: CASSRTGTDTQYF. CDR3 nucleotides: TGTGCCAGCAGCCGAACCGGGACAGATACGCAGTATTTT.

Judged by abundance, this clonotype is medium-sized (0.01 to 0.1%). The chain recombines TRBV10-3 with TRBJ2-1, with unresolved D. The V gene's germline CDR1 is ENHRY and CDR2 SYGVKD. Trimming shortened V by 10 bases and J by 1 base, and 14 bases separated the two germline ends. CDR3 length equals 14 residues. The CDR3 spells CATWPAPSYNEQFF. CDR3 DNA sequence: TGTGCCACTTGGCCTGCCCCGTCCTACAATGAGCAGTTCTTC.

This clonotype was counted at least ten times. The CDR3 region is CSAKNGLGADTQYF. DNA of the CDR3: TGCAGTGCTAAGAATGGACTAGGGGCAGATACGCAGTATTTT. The genes are TRBV20-1 and TRBJ2-3, with TRBD2 identical over 7 bases. V lost 4 bases to trimming and J lost 4 bases; unmatched junction nucleotides: 8. The germline V gene encodes CDR1 DFQATT and CDR2 SNEGSKA (reference sequence). This CDR3 region has 14 residues.

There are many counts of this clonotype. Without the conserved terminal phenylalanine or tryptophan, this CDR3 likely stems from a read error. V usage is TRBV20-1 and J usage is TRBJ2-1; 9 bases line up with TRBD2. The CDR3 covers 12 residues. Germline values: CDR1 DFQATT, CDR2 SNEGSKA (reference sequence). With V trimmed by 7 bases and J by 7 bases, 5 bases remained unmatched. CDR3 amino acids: CSGLSGGNEQFL. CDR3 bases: TGCAGTGGGCTTAGCGGGGGAAATGAGCAGTTCCTC.

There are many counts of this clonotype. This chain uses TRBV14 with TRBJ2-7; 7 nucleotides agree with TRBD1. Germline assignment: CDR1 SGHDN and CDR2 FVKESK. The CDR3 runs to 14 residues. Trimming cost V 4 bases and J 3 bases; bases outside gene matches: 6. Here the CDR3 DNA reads TGTGCCAGCAGCCCTTCACGGACAGGCTACGAGCAGTACTTC. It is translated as CASSPSRTGYEQYF.

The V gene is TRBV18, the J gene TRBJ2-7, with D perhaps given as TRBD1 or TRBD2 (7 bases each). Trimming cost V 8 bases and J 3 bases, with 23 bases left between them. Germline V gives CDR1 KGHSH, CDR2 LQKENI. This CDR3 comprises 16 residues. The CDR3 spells CASRSTRRGDSYEQYF. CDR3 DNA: TGTGCCAGCCGAAGCACACGACGGGGGGACAGCTACGAGCAGTACTTC.

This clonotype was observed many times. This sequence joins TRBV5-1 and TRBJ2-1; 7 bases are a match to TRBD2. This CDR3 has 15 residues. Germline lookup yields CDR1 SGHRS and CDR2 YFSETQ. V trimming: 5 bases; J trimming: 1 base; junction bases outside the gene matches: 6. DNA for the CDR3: TGCGCCAGCAGGTCGACTAGCAGTTCCTACAATGAGCAGTTCTTC. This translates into CASRSTSSSYNEQFF.

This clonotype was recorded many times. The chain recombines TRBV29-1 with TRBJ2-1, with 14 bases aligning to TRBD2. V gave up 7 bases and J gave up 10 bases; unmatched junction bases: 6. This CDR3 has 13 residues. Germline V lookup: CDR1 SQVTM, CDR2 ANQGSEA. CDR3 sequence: CSGGTSGGTEQFF. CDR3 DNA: TGCAGCGGAGGGACTAGCGGGGGAACAGAGCAGTTCTTC.

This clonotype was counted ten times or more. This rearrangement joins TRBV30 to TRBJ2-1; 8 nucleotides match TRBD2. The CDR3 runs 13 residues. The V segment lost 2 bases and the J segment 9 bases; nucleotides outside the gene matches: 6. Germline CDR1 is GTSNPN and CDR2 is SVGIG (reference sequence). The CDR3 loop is CAWSTREGLEQFF. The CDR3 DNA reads TGTGCCTGGAGTACCCGGGAGGGTCTTGAGCAGTTCTTC.

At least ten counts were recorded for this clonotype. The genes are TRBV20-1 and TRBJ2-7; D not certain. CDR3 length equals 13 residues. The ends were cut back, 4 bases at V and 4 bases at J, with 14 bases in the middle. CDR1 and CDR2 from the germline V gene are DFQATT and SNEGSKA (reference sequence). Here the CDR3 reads CSANTKDGYEQYF. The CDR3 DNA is TGCAGTGCTAACACGAAGGACGGATACGAGCAGTACTTC.